This note documents a single TCR beta chain sequence. Survey-level immunoSEQ v3.0 assays were run. Some clones are missing from TCRdb's copy, which holds only in-frame ones; the method was immunoSEQ multiplex PCR. The profile shows approximately 17,000 clones, approximately 75% of them singletons. The V gene lost 7 bases and the J gene lost 5 bases, with 17 bases spanning the gap. Germline V gene data show CDR1 as SEHNR and CDR2 as FQNEAQ (reference sequence). This CDR3 comprises 15 residues. This sample is drawn from a study of long-term antiretroviral therapy in people with HIV. This TCR was recovered from a woman aged 50 to 60 with HIV. V usage is TRBV7-9 and J usage is TRBJ1-4, with a weak D call TRBD1 (6 bases). Sequenced here: unsorted PBMCs, sampled 1.5 years before starting antiretroviral therapy. CDR3 nucleotides: TGTGCCAGCAACCTACCGACAGGTCCCAATGAAAAACTGTTTTTT. This codes for CASNLPTGPNEKLFF.